The clone carrying this T cell receptor (beta chain) came up once. The sample belongs to a study of blood T cell repertoires in COVID-19. Background on the study: Nucleic acid was either cDNA or gDNA, and it came from T cells, B-cell-depleted T cells, or PBMCs.

As originally analysed: Estimation of nucleated cell counts relied on the amplification of reference gene primers. Clones were read by immunoSEQ multiplex PCR, and TCRdb kept only the in-frame ones, dropping some. The V and J calls and clone size come from that table; D and trimming were worked out from the DNA. The sample has a few hundred thousand clones; roughly nine tenths are singletons. The CDR3 covers 18 residues. From germline, CDR1 is MNHEY and CDR2 SMNVEV (reference sequence). With V trimmed by 1 base and J by 7 bases, 16 bases remained unmatched. The V call is TRBV27, the J call TRBJ2-7; 10 nucleotides line up with TRBD2. Sequencing was carried out using peripheral blood. This clonotype originated in a woman aged 45-65 years who had recovered from COVID-19. This CDR3 reads CASSLLGLAGVWSGEQYF. CDR3 bases: TGTGCCAGCAGTTTATTAGGGCTAGCGGGAGTTTGGTCGGGAGAGCAGTACTTC.